This record looks at one TCR beta chain sequence and its context. Its specificity is unknown. The sample originates from a study of cytomegalovirus exposure and HLA in healthy donors. Profiling relied on immunoSEQ multiplex PCR, and the TCRdb table lists in-frame clones only, not all of them. The sample lists about 75,000 clones; 85% were seen once. Study-level results: Diagnosis of cytomegalovirus status made by the classifier reportedly showed high specificity and sensitivity. The investigators catalogued some 160 TCR beta chains as cytomegalovirus-associated.

The sequence was obtained from a man in his thirties or forties in good health and CMV-seronegative. Input material: PBMCs.

The CDR3 sequence: CASSERHASNQPQHF. The CDR3 nucleotides read TGTGCCAGCAGTGAGAGACACGCGAGCAATCAGCCCCAGCATTTT. The J gene is TRBJ1-5, the V gene TRBV6-1; no firm D call. CDR3 length: 15 amino acids. Germline CDR1 reads MNHNS; CDR2 reads SASEGT. V lost 3 bases and J 1 base, leaving 10 bases between the germline ends.